This T cell receptor (beta chain) was recorded in a study of cytomegalovirus exposure and HLA in healthy donors. General observations from the study: TRBV6-2, TRBV6-3 and other indistinguishable V segments were excluded. Sequencing likely caused a cluster of highly shared sequence variants. A few of the chains that were CMV-associated were confirmed in vitro to be specific for CMV antigens.

Worth noting for this clone: Antigen unknown.

PCR amplification relied on 60 Vbeta primers (plus 13 Jbeta primers). Profiling relied on immunoSEQ multiplex PCR, and the TCRdb table lists in-frame clones only, not all of them. The table shows about 95,000 clones, with 78% occurring only once. CDR3 length: 12 residues. CDR1 is SGHNT, CDR2 YYREEE, per germline (reference sequence). The trim removed 0 bases at V and 15 bases at J, leaving 5 bases unmatched. Sequenced material: PBMCs. The rearrangement uses TRBV5-4 and TRBJ2-1; 8 bases fit TRBD2. The clonotype comes from a woman in her thirties or forties in good health and CMV-seropositive. The CDR3 is CASSLGGTSAFF. The CDR3 DNA follows: TGTGCCAGCAGCTTGGGGGGGACTAGTGCGTTCTTC.